The rows below give T cell receptor beta chains drawn from one sample of a study of beta chain features in type 1 diabetes. TCRdb keeps only in-frame clones here, not all; method: immunoSEQ multiplex PCR. The sample consists of fewer than 500,000 clones, over 11% of them appearing once. Sequenced sample: naive CD4+ T cells from blood. The receptors shown here come from a man aged 25-45 years in good health. Both conserved end residues are part of each CDR3. A D gene is named only where the DNA matches it firmly. Part of the rows lack a size; the others show once, few, many or a class for expanded clones.

v_gene	d_gene	abundance	j_gene	CDR3nt	CDR3aa
TRBV7-6	-	few	TRBJ2-7	TGTGCCAGCAGCTTAGCAGGGTTAGTAGATAACGAGCAGTACTTC	CASSLAGLVDNEQYF
TRBV7-6	-	-	TRBJ2-5	TGTGCCAGCAGCCCCGTAACAGAGACCCAGTACTTC	CASSPVTETQYF
TRBV27	-	few	TRBJ1-1	TGTGCCAGCAGTTTAAGTCAGAGAAACACTGAAGCTTTCTTT	CASSLSQRNTEAFF
TRBV25-1	-	few	TRBJ2-5	TGTGCCAGCAGTGAGACAGGCCAAGGACTACCCCTTCACTTC	CASSETGQGLPLHF
TRBV30	-	-	TRBJ2-2	TGTGCCTGGAGTGTACGTAGGCAGGAACCGGAGCTGTTTTTT	CAWSVRRQEPELFF
TRBV5-4	-	few	TRBJ1-5	TGTGCCAGCAGCTCAACACCCCTTCAGCCCCAGCATTTT	CASSSTPLQPQHF
TRBV2	TRBD2	few	TRBJ2-1	TGTGCCAGCAGTGAGGGACTAGCGGGAGTTCTCAATGAGCAGTTCTTC	CASSEGLAGVLNEQFF
TRBV4-1	TRBD2	few	TRBJ2-1	TGCGCCAGCAGCCAAGCGGTAGCGGGAGCACCAAAGGAGCAGTTCTTC	CASSQAVAGAPKEQFF
TRBV30	TRBD2	-	TRBJ2-5	TGTGCCGGGACTAGCGGGAGGCCCTCAGGGACCCAGTACTTC	CAGTSGRPSGTQYF
TRBV29-1	TRBD1	few	TRBJ2-5	TGCAGCGAAAGGACAGGGCGAGAGACCCAGTACTTC	CSERTGRETQYF
TRBV29-1	-	few	TRBJ1-3	TGCAGCGTTGTTAAGGACTGGAGTACTGGAAACACCATATATTTT	CSVVKDWSTGNTIYF
TRBV14	-	-	TRBJ2-4	TGTGCCAGCAGCTCCAGTGGGGGATCCCACATTCAGTACTTC	CASSSSGGSHIQYF
TRBV30	TRBD1	-	TRBJ2-2	TGTGCCACCGGGACAGGGGCGAACACCGGGGAGCTGTTTTTT	CATGTGANTGELFF
TRBV27	-	-	TRBJ2-1	TGTGCCAGCAGTCAGTACACTTACAATGAGCAGTTCTTC	CASSQYTYNEQFF
TRBV4-1	-	-	TRBJ2-2	TGCGCCAGCCGGGCGAACACCGGGGAGCTGTTTTTT	CASRANTGELFF
TRBV15	TRBD2	-	TRBJ2-3	TGTGCCACCAGCAGCTGGACTAGCGGGCTCACAGATACGCAGTATTTT	CATSSWTSGLTDTQYF
TRBV19	-	-	TRBJ2-1	TGTGCCAGTAGTATAGGCCACAATGAGCAGTTCTTC	CASSIGHNEQFF
TRBV7-9	-	-	TRBJ2-2	TGTGCCAGCAGCTTAGAGGACTTCACCGGGGAGCTGTTTTTT	CASSLEDFTGELFF
TRBV18	TRBD1	-	TRBJ1-2	TGTGCCAGCTCTCCGGACAGGGCTTATGGCTACACCTTC	CASSPDRAYGYTF
TRBV25-1	TRBD1	-	TRBJ1-3	TGTGCCAGCAGTGAACTCGACAGGGTGGACGGAAACACCATATATTTT	CASSELDRVDGNTIYF
TRBV7-2	-	few	TRBJ2-5	TGTGCCAGCAGTAAAAGACAGGAGACCCAGTACTTC	CASSKRQETQYF
TRBV25-1	-	few	TRBJ1-6	TGTGCCAGCAGCAGACAGTGGAAAATCCACTTT	CASSRQWKIHF
TRBV7-2	TRBD1	-	TRBJ1-5	TGTGCCAGCAGCTTGTACAGGGGAAGCAATCAGCCCCAGCATTTT	CASSLYRGSNQPQHF
TRBV5-1	-	few	TRBJ2-1	TGCGCCAGCAGCTTGGCCTACAATGAGCAGTTCTTC	CASSLAYNEQFF
TRBV7-2	-	-	TRBJ1-1	TGTGCCAGCAGCTTACCCCCAGGCAGGAAAGCTTTCTTT	CASSLPPGRKAFF
TRBV2	-	few	TRBJ1-1	TGTGCCAGCAGAGCTCCTAGAGGGGTGAACACTGAAGCTTTCTTT	CASRAPRGVNTEAFF